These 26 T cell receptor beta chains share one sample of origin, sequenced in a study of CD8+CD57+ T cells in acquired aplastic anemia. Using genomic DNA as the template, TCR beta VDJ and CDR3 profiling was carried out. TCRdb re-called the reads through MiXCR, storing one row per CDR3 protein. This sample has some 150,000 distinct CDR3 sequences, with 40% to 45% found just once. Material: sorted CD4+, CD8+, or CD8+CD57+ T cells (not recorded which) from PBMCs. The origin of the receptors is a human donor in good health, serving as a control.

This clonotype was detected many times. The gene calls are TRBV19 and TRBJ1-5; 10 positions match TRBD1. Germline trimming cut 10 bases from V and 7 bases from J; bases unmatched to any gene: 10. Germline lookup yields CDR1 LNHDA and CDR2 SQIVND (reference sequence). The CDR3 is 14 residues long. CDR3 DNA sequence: TGTGCCACTCGATGGACAGGGGGAAAACAGCCCCAGCATTTT. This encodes CATRWTGGKQPQHF.

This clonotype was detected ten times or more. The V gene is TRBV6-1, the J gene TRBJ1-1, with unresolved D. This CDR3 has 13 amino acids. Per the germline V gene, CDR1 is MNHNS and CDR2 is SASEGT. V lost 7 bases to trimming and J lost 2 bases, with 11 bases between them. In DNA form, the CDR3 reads TGTGCCAGCACCCCGATTTTTAACACTGAAGCTTTCTTT. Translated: CASTPIFNTEAFF.

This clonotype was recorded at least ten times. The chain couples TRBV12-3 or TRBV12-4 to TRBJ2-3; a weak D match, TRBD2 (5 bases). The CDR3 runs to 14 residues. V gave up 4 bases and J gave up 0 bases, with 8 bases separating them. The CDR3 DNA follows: TGTGCCAGCAGTTATAGGACTAGCACAGATACGCAGTATTTT. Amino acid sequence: CASSYRTSTDTQYF.

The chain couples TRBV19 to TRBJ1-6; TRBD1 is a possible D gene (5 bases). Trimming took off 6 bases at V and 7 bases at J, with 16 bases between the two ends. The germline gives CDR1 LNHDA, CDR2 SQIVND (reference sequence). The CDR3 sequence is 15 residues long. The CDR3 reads CASRSSGRLNSPLHF. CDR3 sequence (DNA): TGTGCCAGTAGGTCGTCGGGACGCCTAAATTCACCCCTCCACTTT.

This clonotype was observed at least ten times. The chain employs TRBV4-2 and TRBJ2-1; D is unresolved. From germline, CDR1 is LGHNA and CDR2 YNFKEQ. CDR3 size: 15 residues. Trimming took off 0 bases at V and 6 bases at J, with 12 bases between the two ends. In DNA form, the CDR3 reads TGTGCCAGCAGCCAAGAAAGAGGTCGGAGCAATGAGCAGTTCTTC. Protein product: CASSQERGRSNEQFF.

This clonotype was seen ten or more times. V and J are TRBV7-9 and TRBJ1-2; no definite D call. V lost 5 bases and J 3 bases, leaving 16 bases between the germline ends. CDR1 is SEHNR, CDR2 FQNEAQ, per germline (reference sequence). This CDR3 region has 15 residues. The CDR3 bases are TGTGCCAGCAGCCGTCGGGAGGCCGGGGACTATGGCTACACCTTC. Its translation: CASSRREAGDYGYTF.

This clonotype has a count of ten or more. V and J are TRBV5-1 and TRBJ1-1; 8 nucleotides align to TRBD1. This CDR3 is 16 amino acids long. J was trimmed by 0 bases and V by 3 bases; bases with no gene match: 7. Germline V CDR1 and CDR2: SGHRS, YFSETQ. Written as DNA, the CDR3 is TGCGCCAGCAGCTGGAGGACAGGGTCCATGAACACTGAAGCTTTCTTT. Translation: CASSWRTGSMNTEAFF.

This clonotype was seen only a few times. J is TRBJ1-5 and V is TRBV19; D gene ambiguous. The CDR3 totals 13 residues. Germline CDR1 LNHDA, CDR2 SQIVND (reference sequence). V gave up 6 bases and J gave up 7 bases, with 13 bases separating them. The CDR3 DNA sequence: TGTGCCAGTAGCCCTACAGCACAACAGCCCCAGCATTTT. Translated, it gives CASSPTAQQPQHF.

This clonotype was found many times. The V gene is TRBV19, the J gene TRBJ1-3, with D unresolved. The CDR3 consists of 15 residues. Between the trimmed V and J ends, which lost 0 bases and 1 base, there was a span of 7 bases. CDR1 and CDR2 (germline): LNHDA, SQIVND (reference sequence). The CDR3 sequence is CASSIDWESGNTIYF. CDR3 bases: TGTGCCAGTAGTATAGATTGGGAATCTGGAAACACCATATATTTT.

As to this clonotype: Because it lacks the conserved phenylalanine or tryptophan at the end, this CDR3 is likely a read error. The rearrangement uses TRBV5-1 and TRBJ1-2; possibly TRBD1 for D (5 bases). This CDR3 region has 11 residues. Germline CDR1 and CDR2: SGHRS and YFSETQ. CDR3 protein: CAGRDSGGYTL. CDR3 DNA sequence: TGCGCCGGCAGGGATAGCGGGGGCTACACCCTC.

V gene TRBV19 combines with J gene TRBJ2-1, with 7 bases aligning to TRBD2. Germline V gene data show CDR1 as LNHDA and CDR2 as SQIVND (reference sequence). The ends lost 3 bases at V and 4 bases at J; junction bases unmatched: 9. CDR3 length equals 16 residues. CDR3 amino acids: CASSIPGTGGYNEQFF. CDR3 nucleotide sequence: TGTGCCAGTAGTATCCCGGGGACGGGGGGATACAATGAGCAGTTCTTC.

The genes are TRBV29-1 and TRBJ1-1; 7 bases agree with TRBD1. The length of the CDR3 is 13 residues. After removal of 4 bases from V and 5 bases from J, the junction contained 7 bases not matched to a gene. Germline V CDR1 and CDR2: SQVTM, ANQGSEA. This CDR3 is CSVVGRGKTEAFF. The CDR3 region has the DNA TGCAGCGTTGTTGGCAGGGGGAAAACTGAAGCTTTCTTT.

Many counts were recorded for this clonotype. As DNA, the CDR3 is TGTGCCAGTAGTATAGCCGGCTTTACCTACAATGAGCAGTTCTTC. This codes for CASSIAGFTYNEQFF. J is TRBJ2-1 and V is TRBV19; D not certain. Trimming left V 1 base short and J 2 bases short, with 9 bases between. CDR3 size: 15 residues. The germline V gene encodes CDR1 LNHDA and CDR2 SQIVND (reference sequence).

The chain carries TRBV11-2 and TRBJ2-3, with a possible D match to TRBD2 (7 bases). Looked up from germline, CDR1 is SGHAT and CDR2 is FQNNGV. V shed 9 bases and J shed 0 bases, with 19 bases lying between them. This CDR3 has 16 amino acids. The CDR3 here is CASSIGGDKSTDTQYF. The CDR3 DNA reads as TGTGCCAGTAGTATAGGGGGGGACAAAAGCACAGATACGCAGTATTTT.

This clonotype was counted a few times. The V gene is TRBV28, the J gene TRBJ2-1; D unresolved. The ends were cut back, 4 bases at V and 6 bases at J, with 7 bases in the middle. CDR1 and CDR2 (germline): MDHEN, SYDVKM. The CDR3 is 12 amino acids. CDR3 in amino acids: CASSSTPNEQFF. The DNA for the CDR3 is TGTGCCAGCAGTTCCACCCCCAATGAGCAGTTCTTC.

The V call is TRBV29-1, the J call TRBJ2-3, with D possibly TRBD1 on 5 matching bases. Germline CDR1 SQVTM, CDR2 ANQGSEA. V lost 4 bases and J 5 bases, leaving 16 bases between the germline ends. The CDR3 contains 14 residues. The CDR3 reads CSVGLTGLGDTQYF. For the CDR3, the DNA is TGCAGCGTTGGGCTTACAGGCTTGGGAGATACGCAGTATTTT.

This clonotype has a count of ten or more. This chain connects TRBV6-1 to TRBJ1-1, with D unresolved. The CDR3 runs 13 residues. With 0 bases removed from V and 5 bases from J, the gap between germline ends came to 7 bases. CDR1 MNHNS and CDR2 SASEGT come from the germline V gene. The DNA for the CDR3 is TGTGCCAGCAGTGAAGCTTTCCATACTGAAGCTTTCTTT. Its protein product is CASSEAFHTEAFF.

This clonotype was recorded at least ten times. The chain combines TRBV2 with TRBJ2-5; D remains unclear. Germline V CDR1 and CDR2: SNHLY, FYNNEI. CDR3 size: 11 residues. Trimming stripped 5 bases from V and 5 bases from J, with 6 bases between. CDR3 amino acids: CASSPPETQYF. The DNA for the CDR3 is TGTGCCAGCAGTCCCCCGGAGACCCAGTACTTC.

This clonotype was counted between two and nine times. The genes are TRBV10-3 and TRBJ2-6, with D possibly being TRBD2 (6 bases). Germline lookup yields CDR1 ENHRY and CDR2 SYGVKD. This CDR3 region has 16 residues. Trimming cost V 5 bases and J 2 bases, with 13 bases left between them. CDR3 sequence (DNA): TGTGCCATCAGTTTACGGAGGGTGGCTGGGGCCAACGTCCTGACTTTC. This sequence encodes CAISLRRVAGANVLTF.

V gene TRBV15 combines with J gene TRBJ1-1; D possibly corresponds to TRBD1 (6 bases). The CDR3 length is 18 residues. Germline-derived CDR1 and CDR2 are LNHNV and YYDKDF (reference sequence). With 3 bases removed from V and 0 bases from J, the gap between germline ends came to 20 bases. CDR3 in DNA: TGTGCCACCAGCAGGCCAAGGCGGGGGCGCACAGTGAACACTGAAGCTTTCTTT. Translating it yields CATSRPRRGRTVNTEAFF.

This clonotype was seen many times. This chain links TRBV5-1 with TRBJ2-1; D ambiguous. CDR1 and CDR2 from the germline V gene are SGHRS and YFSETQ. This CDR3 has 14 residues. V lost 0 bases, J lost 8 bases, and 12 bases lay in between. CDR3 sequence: CASSLESGSDEQFF. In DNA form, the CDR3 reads TGCGCCAGCAGCTTGGAGTCCGGGTCGGATGAGCAGTTCTTC. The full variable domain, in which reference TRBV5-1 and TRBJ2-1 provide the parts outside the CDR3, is KAGVTQTPRYLIKTRGQQVTLSCSPISGHRSVSWYQQTPGQGLQFLFEYFSETQRNKGNFPGRFSGRQFSNSRSEMNVSTLELGDSALYLCASSLESGSDEQFFGPGTRLTVL.

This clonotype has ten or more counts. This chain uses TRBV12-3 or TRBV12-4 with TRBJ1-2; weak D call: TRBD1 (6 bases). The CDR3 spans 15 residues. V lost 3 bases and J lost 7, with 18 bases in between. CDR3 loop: CASSFGVRGRAGYTF. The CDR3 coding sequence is TGTGCCAGCAGTTTCGGCGTCAGGGGAAGGGCTGGCTACACCTTC.

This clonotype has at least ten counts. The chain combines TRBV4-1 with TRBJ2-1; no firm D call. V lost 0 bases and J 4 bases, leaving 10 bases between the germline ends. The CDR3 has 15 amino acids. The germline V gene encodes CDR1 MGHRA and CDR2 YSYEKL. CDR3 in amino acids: CASSQDQNYYNEQFF. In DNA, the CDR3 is TGCGCCAGCAGCCAAGATCAAAATTATTACAATGAGCAGTTCTTC.

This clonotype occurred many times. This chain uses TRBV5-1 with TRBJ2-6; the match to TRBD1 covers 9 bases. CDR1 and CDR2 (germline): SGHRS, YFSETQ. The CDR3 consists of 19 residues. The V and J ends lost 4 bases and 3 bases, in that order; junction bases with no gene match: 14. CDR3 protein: CASSLSRGTGIRGANVLTF. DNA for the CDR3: TGCGCCAGCAGCCTTTCTAGGGGGACAGGGATTCGTGGGGCCAACGTCCTGACTTTC.

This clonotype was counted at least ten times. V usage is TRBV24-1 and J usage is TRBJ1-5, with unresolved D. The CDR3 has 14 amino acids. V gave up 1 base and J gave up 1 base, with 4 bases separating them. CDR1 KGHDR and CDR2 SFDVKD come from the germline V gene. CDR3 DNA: TGTGCCACCAGTGATTTCGGCAGCAATCAGCCCCAGCATTTT. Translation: CATSDFGSNQPQHF.

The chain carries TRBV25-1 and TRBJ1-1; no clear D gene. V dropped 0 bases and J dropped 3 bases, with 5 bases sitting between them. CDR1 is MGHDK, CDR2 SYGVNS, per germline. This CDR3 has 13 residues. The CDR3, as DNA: TGTGCCAGCAGTGAATATAAGGACACTGAAGCTTTCTTT. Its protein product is CASSEYKDTEAFF.